The clone carrying this T cell receptor beta chain was observed a few times. The sample is drawn from a study of identical twins. TCRdb itself ran the 5' RACE reads through MiXCR, one entry per CDR3 protein. The data contain approximately 550,000 distinct CDR3 sequences, about a fifth of them seen just once; the ten biggest clones take up 0.48%. Between the trimmed V and J ends, which lost 4 bases and 7 bases, there was a span of 11 bases. Germline assignment: CDR1 DFQATT and CDR2 SNEGSKA (reference sequence). CDR3 size: 11 residues. The data were also submitted as part of a second study, on yellow fever vaccine responses in identical twins.

This TCR was recovered from a woman younger than 35 in good health. Sequencing input: CD4+ T cells sorted from blood. This rearrangement joins TRBV20-1 to TRBJ2-7, with unresolved D. In DNA form, the CDR3 reads TGCAGTGCTAACCACCTAGAAGAGCAGTACGTC. Encoded protein: CSANHLEEQYV.